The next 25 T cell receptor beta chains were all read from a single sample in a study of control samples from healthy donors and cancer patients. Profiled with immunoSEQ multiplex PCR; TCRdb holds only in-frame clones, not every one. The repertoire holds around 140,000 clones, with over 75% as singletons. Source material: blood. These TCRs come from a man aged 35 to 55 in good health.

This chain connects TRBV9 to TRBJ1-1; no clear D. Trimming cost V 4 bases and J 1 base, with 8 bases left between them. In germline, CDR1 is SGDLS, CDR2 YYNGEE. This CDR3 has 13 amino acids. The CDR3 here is CASSPYRNTEAFF. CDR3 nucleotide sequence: TGTGCCAGCAGCCCCTACAGGAACACTGAAGCTTTCTTT.

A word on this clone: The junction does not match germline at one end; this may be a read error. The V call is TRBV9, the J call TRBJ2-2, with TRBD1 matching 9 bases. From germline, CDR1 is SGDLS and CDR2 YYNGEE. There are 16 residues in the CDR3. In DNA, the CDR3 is TGTGCCAGCAGCGCAGTACAGGGGGCGAATACCGGGGAGCTGTTTTTT. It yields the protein CASSAVQGANTGELFF.

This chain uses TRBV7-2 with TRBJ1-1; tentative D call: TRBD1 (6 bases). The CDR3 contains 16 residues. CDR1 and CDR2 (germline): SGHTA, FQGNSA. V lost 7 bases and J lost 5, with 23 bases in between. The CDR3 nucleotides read TGTGCCAGCACCTACCAGGGGCGGGCGGCCGTTACTGAAGCTTTCTTT. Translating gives CASTYQGRAAVTEAFF.

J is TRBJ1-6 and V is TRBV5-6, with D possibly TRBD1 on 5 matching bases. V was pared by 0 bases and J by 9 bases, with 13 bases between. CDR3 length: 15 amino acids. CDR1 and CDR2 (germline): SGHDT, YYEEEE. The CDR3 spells CASSLDGRESSPLHF. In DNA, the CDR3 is TGTGCCAGCAGCTTGGATGGCAGGGAGAGTTCACCCCTCCACTTT.

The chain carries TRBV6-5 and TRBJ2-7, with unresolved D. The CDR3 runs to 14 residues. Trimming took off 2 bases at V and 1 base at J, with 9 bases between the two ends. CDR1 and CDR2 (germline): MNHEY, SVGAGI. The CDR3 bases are TGTGCCAGCAGTTACAAGGACGCTTCCTACGAGCAGTACTTC. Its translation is CASSYKDASYEQYF.

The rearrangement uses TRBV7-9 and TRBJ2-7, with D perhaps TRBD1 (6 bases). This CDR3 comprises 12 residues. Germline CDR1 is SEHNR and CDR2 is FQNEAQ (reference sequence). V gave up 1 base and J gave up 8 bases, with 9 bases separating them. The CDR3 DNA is TGTGCCAGCAGCTTAGAGGGGGATCAGCAGTACTTC. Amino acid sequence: CASSLEGDQQYF. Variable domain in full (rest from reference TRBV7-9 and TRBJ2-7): DTGVSQNPRHKITKRGQNVTFRCDPISEHNRLYWYRQTLGQGPEFLTYFQNEAQLEKSRLLSDRFSAERPKGSFSTLEIQRTEQGDSAMYLCASSLEGDQQYFGPGTRLTVT.

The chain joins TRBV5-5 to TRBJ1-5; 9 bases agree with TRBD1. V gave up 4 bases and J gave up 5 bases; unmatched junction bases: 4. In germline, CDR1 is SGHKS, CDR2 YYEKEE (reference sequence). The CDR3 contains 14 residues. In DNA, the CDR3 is TGTGCCAGCAGCCCCGGGACAGGGTATCAGCCCCAGCATTTT. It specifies CASSPGTGYQPQHF.

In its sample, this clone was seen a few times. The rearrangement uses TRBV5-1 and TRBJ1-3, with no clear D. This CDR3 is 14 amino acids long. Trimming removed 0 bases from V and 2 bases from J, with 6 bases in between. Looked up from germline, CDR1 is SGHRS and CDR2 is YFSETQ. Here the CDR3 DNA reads TGCGCCAGCAGCTTGGACACGGCTGGAAACACCATATATTTT. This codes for CASSLDTAGNTIYF.

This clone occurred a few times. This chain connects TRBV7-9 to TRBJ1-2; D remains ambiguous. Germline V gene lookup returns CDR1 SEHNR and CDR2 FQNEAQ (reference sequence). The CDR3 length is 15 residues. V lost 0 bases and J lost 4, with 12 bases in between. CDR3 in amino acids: CASSLAVSVSYGYTF. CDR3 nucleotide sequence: TGTGCCAGCAGCTTAGCTGTCTCAGTATCCTATGGCTACACCTTC.

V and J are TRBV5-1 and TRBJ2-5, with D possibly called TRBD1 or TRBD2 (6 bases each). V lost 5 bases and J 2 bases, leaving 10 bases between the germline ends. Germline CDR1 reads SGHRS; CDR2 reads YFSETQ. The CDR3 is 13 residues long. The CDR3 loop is CASREGGQETQYF. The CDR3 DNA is TGCGCCAGCAGGGAGGGGGGACAAGAGACCCAGTACTTC.

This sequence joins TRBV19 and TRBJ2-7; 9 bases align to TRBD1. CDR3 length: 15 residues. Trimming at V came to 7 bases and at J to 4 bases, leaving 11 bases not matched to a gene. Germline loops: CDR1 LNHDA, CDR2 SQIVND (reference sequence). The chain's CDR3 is CASTSKGTGLYEQYF. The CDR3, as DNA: TGTGCCAGTACCTCCAAAGGGACAGGGCTGTACGAGCAGTACTTC.

This chain's CDR3 is CASSQGDRELNEQFF. CDR3 DNA sequence: TGTGCCAGCAGCCAAGGAGACAGGGAATTGAATGAGCAGTTCTTC. The chain employs TRBV3-1 (or the pseudogene TRBV3-2) and TRBJ2-1; 7 bases match TRBD1. V shed 1 base and J 7 bases; nucleotides not matched to a gene: 7. Germline loops: CDR1 LGHDT, CDR2 YNNKEL (reference sequence). The CDR3 extends over 15 amino acids.

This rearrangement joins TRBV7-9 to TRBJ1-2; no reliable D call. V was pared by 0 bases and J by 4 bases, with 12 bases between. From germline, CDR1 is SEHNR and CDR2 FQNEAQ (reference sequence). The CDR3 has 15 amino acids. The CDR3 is CASSLAGSSPYGYTF. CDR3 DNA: TGTGCCAGCAGCTTAGCAGGTTCCTCCCCCTATGGCTACACCTTC.

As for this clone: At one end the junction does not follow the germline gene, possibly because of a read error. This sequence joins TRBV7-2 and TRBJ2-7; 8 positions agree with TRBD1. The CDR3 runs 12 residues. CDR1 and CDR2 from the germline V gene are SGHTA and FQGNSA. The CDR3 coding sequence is TGTGCCAGCAGCCGGACAGGGTACGGGCAGTACTTC. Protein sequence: CASSRTGYGQYF.

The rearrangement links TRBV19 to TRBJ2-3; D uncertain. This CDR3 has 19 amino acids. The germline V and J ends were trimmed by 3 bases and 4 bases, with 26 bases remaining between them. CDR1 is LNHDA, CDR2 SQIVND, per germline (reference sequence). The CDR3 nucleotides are TGTGCCAGTAGTATCGCGGAAAAAACCATATCCTCCCCGCCAGATACGCAGTATTTT. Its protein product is CASSIAEKTISSPPDTQYF.

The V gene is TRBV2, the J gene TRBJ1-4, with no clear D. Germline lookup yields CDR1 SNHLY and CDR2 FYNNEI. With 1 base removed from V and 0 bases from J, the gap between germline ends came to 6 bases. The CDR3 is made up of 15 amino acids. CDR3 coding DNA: TGTGCCAGCAGTGAAGGACATGCAACTAATGAAAAACTGTTTTTT. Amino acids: CASSEGHATNEKLFF.

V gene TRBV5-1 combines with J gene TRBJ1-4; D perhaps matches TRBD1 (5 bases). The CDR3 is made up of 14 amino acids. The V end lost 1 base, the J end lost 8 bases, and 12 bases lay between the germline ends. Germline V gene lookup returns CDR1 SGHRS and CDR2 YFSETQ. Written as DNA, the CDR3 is TGCGCCAGCAGCTTGTCAGGGTTTGACGAAAAACTGTTTTTT. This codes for CASSLSGFDEKLFF.

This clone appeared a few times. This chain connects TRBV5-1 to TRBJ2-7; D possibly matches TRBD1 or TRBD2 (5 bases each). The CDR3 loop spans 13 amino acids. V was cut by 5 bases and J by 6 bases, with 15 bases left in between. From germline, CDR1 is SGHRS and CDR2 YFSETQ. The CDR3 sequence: CASRLRYGAEQYF. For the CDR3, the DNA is TGCGCCAGCAGACTAAGATACGGGGCCGAGCAGTACTTC.

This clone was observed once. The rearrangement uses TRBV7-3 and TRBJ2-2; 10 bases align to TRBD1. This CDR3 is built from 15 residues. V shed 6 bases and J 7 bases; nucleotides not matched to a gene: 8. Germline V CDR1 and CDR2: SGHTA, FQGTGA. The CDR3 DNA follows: TGTGCCAGCAGGGAGACAGGGGGCGCGGGCGGGGAGCTGTTTTTT. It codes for CASRETGGAGGELFF. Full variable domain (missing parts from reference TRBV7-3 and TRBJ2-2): GAGVSQTPSNKVTEKGKYVELRCDPISGHTALYWYRQSLGQGPEFLIYFQGTGAADDSGLPNDRFFAVRPEGSVSTLKIQRTERGDSAVYLCASRETGGAGGELFFGEGSRLTVL.

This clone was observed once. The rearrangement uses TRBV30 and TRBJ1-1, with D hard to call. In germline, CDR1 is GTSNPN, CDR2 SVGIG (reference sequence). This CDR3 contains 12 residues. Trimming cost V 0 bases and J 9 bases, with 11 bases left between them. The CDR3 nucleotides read TGTGCCTGGAGTGTAGGATTTCTCAAAGCTTTCTTT. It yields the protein CAWSVGFLKAFF.

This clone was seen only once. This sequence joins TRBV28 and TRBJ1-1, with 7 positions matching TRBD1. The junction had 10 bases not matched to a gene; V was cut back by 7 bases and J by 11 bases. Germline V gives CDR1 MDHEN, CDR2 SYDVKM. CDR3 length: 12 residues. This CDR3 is CASNLRGLDAFF. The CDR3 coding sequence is TGTGCCAGCAACCTAAGGGGGCTTGACGCTTTCTTT.

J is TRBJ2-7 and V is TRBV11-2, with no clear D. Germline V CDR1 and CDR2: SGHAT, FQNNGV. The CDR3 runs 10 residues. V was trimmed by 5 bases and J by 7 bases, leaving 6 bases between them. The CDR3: CASSGREQYF. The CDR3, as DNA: TGTGCCAGCAGCGGAAGAGAGCAGTACTTC. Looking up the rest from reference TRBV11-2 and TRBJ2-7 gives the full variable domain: EAGVAQSPRYKIIEKRQSVAFWCNPISGHATLYWYQQILGQGPKLLIQFQNNGVVDDSQLPKDRFSAERLKGVDSTLKIQPAKLEDSAVYLCASSGREQYFGPGTRLTVT.

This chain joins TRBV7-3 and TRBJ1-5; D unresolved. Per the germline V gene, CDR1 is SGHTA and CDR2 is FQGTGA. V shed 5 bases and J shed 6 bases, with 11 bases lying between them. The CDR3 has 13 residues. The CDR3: CASSPQRFQPQHF. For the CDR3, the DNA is TGTGCCAGCAGCCCACAGAGGTTTCAGCCCCAGCATTTT.

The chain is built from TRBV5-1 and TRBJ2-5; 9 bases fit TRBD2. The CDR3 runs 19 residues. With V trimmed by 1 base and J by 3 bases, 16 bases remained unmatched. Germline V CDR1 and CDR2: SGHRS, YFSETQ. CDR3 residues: CASSLRTLAGRTTKETQYF. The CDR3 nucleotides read TGCGCCAGCAGCTTGAGGACTCTAGCGGGGAGGACGACCAAAGAGACCCAGTACTTC.

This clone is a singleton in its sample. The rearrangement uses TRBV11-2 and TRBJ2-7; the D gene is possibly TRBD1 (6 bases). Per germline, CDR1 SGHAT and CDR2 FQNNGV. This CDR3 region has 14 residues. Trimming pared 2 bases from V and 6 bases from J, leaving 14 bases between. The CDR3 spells CASSLFEGVAEQYF. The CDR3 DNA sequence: TGTGCCAGCAGCTTATTCGAGGGGGTAGCCGAGCAGTACTTC.